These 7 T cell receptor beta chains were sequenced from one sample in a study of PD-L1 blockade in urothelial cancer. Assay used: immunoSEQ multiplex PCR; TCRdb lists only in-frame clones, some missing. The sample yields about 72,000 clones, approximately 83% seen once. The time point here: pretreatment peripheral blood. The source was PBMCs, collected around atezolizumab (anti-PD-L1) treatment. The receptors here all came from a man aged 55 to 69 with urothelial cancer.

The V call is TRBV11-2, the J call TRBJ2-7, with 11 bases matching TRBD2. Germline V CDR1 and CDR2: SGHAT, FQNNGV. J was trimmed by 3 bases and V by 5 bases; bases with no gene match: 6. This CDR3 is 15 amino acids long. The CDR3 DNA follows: TGTGCCAGCAGCGTATCCGGGACTAGCGGCTACGAGCAGTACTTC. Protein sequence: CASSVSGTSGYEQYF. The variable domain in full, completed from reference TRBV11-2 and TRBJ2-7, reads EAGVAQSPRYKIIEKRQSVAFWCNPISGHATLYWYQQILGQGPKLLIQFQNNGVVDDSQLPKDRFSAERLKGVDSTLKIQPAKLEDSAVYLCASSVSGTSGYEQYFGPGTRLTVT.

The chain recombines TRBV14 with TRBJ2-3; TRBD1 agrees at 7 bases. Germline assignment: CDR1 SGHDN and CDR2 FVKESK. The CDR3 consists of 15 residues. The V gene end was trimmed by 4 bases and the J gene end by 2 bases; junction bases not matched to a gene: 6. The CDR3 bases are TGTGCCAGCAGCCGATTGGGACAGACCACAGATACGCAGTATTTT. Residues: CASSRLGQTTDTQYF.

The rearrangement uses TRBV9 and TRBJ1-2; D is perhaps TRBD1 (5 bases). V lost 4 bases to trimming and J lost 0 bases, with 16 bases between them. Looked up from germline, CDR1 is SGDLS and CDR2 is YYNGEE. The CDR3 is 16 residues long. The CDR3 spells CASSSWGGDANYGYTF. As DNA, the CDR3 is TGTGCCAGCAGCTCCTGGGGGGGGGACGCTAACTATGGCTACACCTTC. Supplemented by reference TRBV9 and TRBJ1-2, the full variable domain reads DSGVTQTPKHLITATGQRVTLRCSPRSGDLSVYWYQQSLDQGLQFLIQYYNGEERAKGNILERFSAQQFPDLHSELNLSSLELGDSALYFCASSSWGGDANYGYTFGSGTRLTVV.

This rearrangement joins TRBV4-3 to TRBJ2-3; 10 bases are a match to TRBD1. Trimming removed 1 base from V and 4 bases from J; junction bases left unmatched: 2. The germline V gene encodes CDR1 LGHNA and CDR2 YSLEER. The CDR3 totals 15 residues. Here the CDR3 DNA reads TGCGCCAGCAGCCAAGGGGACAGGGGCGCAGATACGCAGTATTTT. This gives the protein CASSQGDRGADTQYF.

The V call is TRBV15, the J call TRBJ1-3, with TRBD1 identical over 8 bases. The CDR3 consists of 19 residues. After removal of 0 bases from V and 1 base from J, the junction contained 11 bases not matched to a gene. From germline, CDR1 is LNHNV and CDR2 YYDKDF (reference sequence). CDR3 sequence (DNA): TGTGCCACCAGCAGAGAGTTAATCAGGACAGGGAGGTCTGGAAACACCATATATTTT. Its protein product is CATSRELIRTGRSGNTIYF.

The CDR3 is CASSPPVSGVNEQFF. The CDR3, as DNA: TGTGCCAGCAGCCCACCGGTTAGCGGGGTCAATGAGCAGTTCTTC. This rearrangement joins TRBV7-2 to TRBJ2-1; 8 nucleotides align to TRBD2. Trimming at V came to 5 bases and at J to 6 bases, leaving 9 bases not matched to a gene. CDR3 length equals 15 residues. The germline gives CDR1 SGHTA, CDR2 FQGNSA.

The CDR3 protein is CASSLQGANTEAFF. DNA of the CDR3: TGTGCCAGCAGCCTACAGGGCGCAAACACTGAAGCTTTCTTT. V and J are TRBV7-2 and TRBJ1-1, with D maybe TRBD1 (6 bases). The CDR3 has 14 residues. V was cut by 5 bases and J by 2 bases, with 12 bases left in between. Per the germline V gene, CDR1 is SGHTA and CDR2 is FQGNSA.